Listed below are T cell receptor beta chains from one sample, sequenced in a study of regulatory T cells in long-lasting Graves disease. Via MiXCR, TCRdb re-called the multiplex PCR reads, giving one row per CDR3 protein. The sample lists about 210,000 distinct CDR3 sequences, around 20% occurring once. The same sample was also studied in work on T cells in Graves' hyperthyroidism and ophthalmopathy.

The starting material was peripheral blood mononuclear cells (PBMCs), obtained at new diagnosis, from a patient treated with antithyroid drugs. Source of these receptors: a woman in her 30s with Graves disease. The CDR3 runs from the conserved cysteine through the conserved F or W.

J gene: TRBJ1-2
V gene: TRBV27
CDR3 length: 16
CDR3 protein: CASSFLGGRFVDGYTF

J gene: TRBJ2-7
V gene: TRBV20-1
CDR3 length: 14
CDR3 protein: CSARVRLANYEQYF

J gene: TRBJ1-1
V gene: TRBV7-2
CDR3 length: 15
CDR3 protein: CASSVSTGLGTEAFF

J gene: TRBJ2-5
V gene: TRBV12-3/TRBV12-4
CDR3 length: 13
CDR3 protein: CASSIQPAGTQYF

J gene: TRBJ2-5
V gene: TRBV3-1
CDR3 length: 15
CDR3 protein: CASSQVDRAIKTQYF

J gene: TRBJ1-2
V gene: TRBV12-3/TRBV12-4
CDR3 length: 15
CDR3 protein: CASSTHAEAGSGYTF

J gene: TRBJ2-3
V gene: TRBV2
CDR3 length: 15
CDR3 protein: CASSGLAGNTDTQYF

J gene: TRBJ2-3
V gene: TRBV28
CDR3 length: 13
CDR3 protein: CASSYKSTDTQYF

J gene: TRBJ1-2
V gene: TRBV7-9
CDR3 length: 16
CDR3 protein: CASSFVRTAPNYGYTF

J gene: TRBJ1-4
V gene: TRBV2
CDR3 length: 15
CDR3 protein: CASQNRQYDNEKLFF

J gene: TRBJ1-1
V gene: TRBV7-3
CDR3 length: 14
CDR3 protein: CASSLGGRNTEAFF

J gene: TRBJ1-1
V gene: TRBV5-5
CDR3 length: 13
CDR3 protein: CASSLVEVAEAFF

J gene: TRBJ1-4
V gene: TRBV29-1
CDR3 length: 16
CDR3 protein: CSVATDMGGGSEKLFF

J gene: TRBJ1-2
V gene: TRBV20-1
CDR3 length: 12
CDR3 protein: CSASETNYGYTF

J gene: TRBJ2-3
V gene: TRBV7-3
CDR3 length: 16
CDR3 protein: CASSLSGQWGTDTQYF

J gene: TRBJ1-2
V gene: TRBV20-1
CDR3 length: 14
CDR3 protein: CSATPGRQRDGYTF

J gene: TRBJ1-2
V gene: TRBV2
CDR3 length: 11
CDR3 protein: CASREQGRCLF

J gene: TRBJ2-6
V gene: TRBV12-3/TRBV12-4
CDR3 length: 15
CDR3 protein: CASSSTGPGANVLTF

J gene: TRBJ1-5
V gene: TRBV27
CDR3 length: 16
CDR3 protein: CASSSLRGAPNQPQHF

J gene: TRBJ1-2
V gene: TRBV27
CDR3 length: 11
CDR3 protein: CACRGKGGYTF

J gene: TRBJ1-1
V gene: TRBV5-6
CDR3 length: 14
CDR3 protein: CASSLGGSRTEAFF